These 21 T cell receptor beta chains share one sample of origin, sequenced in a study of T cells in localized non-small cell lung cancer. TCRdb's table, derived via immunoSEQ multiplex PCR, lists solely in-frame clones and lacks some. The sample lists under 60,000 clones, just over 85% occurring once. The sequenced sample was peripheral blood, obtained before any cancer treatment. The receptors derive from a male donor older than 55 with stage III squamous cell lung carcinoma.

CDR3 sequence reads: CASSERNEQFF. CDR3 DNA sequence: TGTGCCAGCTCAGAAAGGAATGAGCAGTTCTTC. The genes are TRBV18 and TRBJ2-1; D call uncertain. This CDR3 comprises 11 residues. Per germline, CDR1 KGHSH and CDR2 LQKENI. Trimming shortened V by 5 bases and J by 7 bases, and 6 bases separated the two germline ends.

In its sample, this clone was seen once. The chain employs TRBV18 and TRBJ1-5; TRBD1 aligns across 7 bases. In germline, CDR1 is KGHSH, CDR2 LQKENI. This CDR3 contains 13 residues. V lost 5 bases and J lost 5; bases outside the gene matches: 3. CDR3 nucleotide sequence: TGTGCCAGCTCAGAGGGGGCGGATCAGCCCCAGCATTTT. Amino acids: CASSEGADQPQHF.

The V call is TRBV28, the J call TRBJ1-3, with 8 bases identical to TRBD1. The germline V gene has CDR1 MDHEN and CDR2 SYDVKM. V lost 5 bases, J lost 1 base, and 10 bases stayed unmatched. The CDR3 is made up of 17 amino acids. CDR3 in DNA: TGTGCCAGCAGTCTGCCTCAGGGGGCTGGGTCTGGAAACACCATATATTTT. It translates to CASSLPQGAGSGNTIYF.

The chain links TRBV4-3 to TRBJ2-5; 10 nucleotides agree with TRBD1. Germline V gene sequence: CDR1 LGHNA, CDR2 YSLEER. After removal of 4 bases from V and 1 base from J, the junction contained 3 bases not matched to a gene. The CDR3 spans 15 residues. CDR3 DNA sequence: TGCGCCAGCAGCCGGGGACAGGGGCTCCAAGAGACCCAGTACTTC. Translated, it gives CASSRGQGLQETQYF.

The table lists this clone with a few counts. V usage is TRBV27 and J usage is TRBJ2-7; TRBD1 matches 9 bases. The germline V gene encodes CDR1 MNHEY and CDR2 SMNVEV (reference sequence). V dropped 6 bases and J dropped 6; count of bases not matched to a gene: 9. The CDR3 runs 14 residues. The CDR3 loop is CASRLTGGRSEQYF. The CDR3 DNA reads as TGTGCCAGCAGGTTGACAGGGGGACGGAGCGAGCAGTACTTC.

J is TRBJ1-2 and V is TRBV28; 10 nucleotides agree with TRBD1. Germline V gene lookup returns CDR1 MDHEN and CDR2 SYDVKM. CDR3 length: 15 amino acids. The V segment lost 6 bases and the J segment 4 bases; nucleotides outside the gene matches: 8. The CDR3 DNA follows: TGTGCCAGCAGCTTAGGGACAGGGGAGGGCTATGGCTACACCTTC. It yields the protein CASSLGTGEGYGYTF.

In this sample, this clone turned up a few times. The chain is built from TRBV30 and TRBJ1-1, with D unresolved. CDR3 size: 13 residues. With 0 bases removed from V and 7 bases from J, the gap between germline ends came to 12 bases. Germline lookup yields CDR1 GTSNPN and CDR2 SVGIG (reference sequence). The CDR3 here is CAWSVRQSSEAFF. The CDR3 DNA follows: TGTGCCTGGAGTGTCCGGCAGTCGAGTGAAGCTTTCTTT.

V and J are TRBV18 and TRBJ2-5, with D unclear. The germline V and J ends were trimmed by 0 bases and 7 bases, with 12 bases remaining between them. The germline V gene has CDR1 KGHSH and CDR2 LQKENI. CDR3 size: 14 residues. In DNA form, the CDR3 reads TGTGCCAGCTCACCACCGGCGGCCAGCGCGACCCAGTACTTC. This codes for CASSPPAASATQYF. Based on the CDR3 plus reference TRBV18 and TRBJ2-5, the full variable domain is NAGVMQNPRHLVRRRGQEARLRCSPMKGHSHVYWYRQLPEEGLKFMVYLQKENIIDESGMPKERFSAEFPKEGPSILRIQQVVRGDSAAYFCASSPPAASATQYFGPGTRLLVL.

The chain uses TRBV11-2 and TRBJ2-3; 8 bases line up with TRBD2. Germline V CDR1 and CDR2: SGHAT, FQNNGV. With 8 bases clipped from V and 6 bases from J, the junction kept 7 bases outside the gene matches. The CDR3 runs to 13 residues. As DNA, the CDR3 is TGTGCCAGCGCCGGGGGGGCTTCTGATACGCAGTATTTT. This encodes CASAGGASDTQYF.

This chain links TRBV5-1 with TRBJ2-5; weak D call: TRBD2 (7 bases). V was cut by 1 base and J by 5 bases, with 12 bases left in between. The germline V gene encodes CDR1 SGHRS and CDR2 YFSETQ. This CDR3 spans 14 amino acids. The CDR3 region has the DNA TGCGCCAGCAGCTTGTGGGGGGGCCAGGAGACCCAGTACTTC. Its translation: CASSLWGGQETQYF.

The CDR3 bases are TGTGCCAGCAGCTTAGAGCTAACGGCGAACACCGGGGAGCTGTTTTTT. Translated, it gives CASSLELTANTGELFF. The chain couples TRBV7-2 to TRBJ2-2; no clear D. The germline gives CDR1 SGHTA, CDR2 FQGNSA. The CDR3 is made up of 16 amino acids. V gave up 1 base and J gave up 0 bases, with 9 bases separating them.

This clone was recorded only once. The rearrangement links TRBV28 to TRBJ2-3; the D gene could be TRBD1 or TRBD2 (5 bases each). Per the germline V gene, CDR1 is MDHEN and CDR2 is SYDVKM. This CDR3 has 15 amino acids. V was clipped by 5 bases and J by 3 bases, with 15 bases between them. The CDR3, as DNA: TGTGCCAGCAGTCAGGGCTCTAGCCCTACAGATACGCAGTATTTT. Translated, it gives CASSQGSSPTDTQYF.

CDR3 sequence: CASSQGRQPQHF. CDR3 nucleotide sequence: TGTGCCAGCAGCCAAGGGCGGCAGCCCCAGCATTTT. The rearrangement joins TRBV7-9 to TRBJ1-5; D unresolved. The V end lost 5 bases, the J end lost 7 bases, and 9 bases lay between the germline ends. The CDR3 length is 12 residues. Germline lookup yields CDR1 SEHNR and CDR2 FQNEAQ (reference sequence).

The chain employs TRBV10-3 and TRBJ2-3; TRBD2 is a possible D gene (6 bases). This CDR3 is 15 amino acids long. Germline assignment: CDR1 ENHRY and CDR2 SYGVKD. V shed 4 bases and J shed 1 base, with 12 bases lying between them. The CDR3 reads CAISVGGPGTDTQYF. In nucleotides, the CDR3 is TGTGCCATCAGTGTCGGAGGGCCCGGCACAGATACGCAGTATTTT.

The chain links TRBV10-2 to TRBJ2-7; 8 bases are shared with TRBD2. The CDR3 is 15 amino acids. V gave up 8 bases and J gave up 6 bases; unmatched junction bases: 15. Germline V gives CDR1 WSHSY, CDR2 SAAADI. For the CDR3, the DNA is TGCGCCAGCGGGACTAGAGGGGGGTCTGTGGTCGAGCAGTACTTC. Translated: CASGTRGGSVVEQYF.

The chain links TRBV2 to TRBJ1-2; D call uncertain. Trimming left V 7 bases short and J 5 bases short, with 14 bases between. Looked up from germline, CDR1 is SNHLY and CDR2 is FYNNEI. This CDR3 region has 13 residues. Here the CDR3 reads CASIRKIGYGYTF. The CDR3 region has the DNA TGTGCCAGCATACGGAAGATCGGGTATGGCTACACCTTC.

The chain recombines TRBV5-8 with TRBJ2-1, with TRBD1 matching 10 bases. V dropped 5 bases and J dropped 4; count of bases not matched to a gene: 9. This CDR3 contains 16 residues. CDR1 is SGHTS, CDR2 YDEGEE, per germline. Here the CDR3 reads CASRDRGTVFYNEQFF. DNA of the CDR3: TGTGCCAGCAGGGACAGGGGGACAGTCTTTTACAATGAGCAGTTCTTC. Together with reference TRBV5-8 and TRBJ2-1, the CDR3 gives the full variable domain: EAGVTQSPTHLIKTRGQQATLRCSPISGHTSVYWYQQALGLGLQFLLWYDEGEERNRGNFPPRFSGRQFPNYSSELNVNALELEDSALYLCASRDRGTVFYNEQFFGPGTRLTVL.

V gene TRBV7-3 combines with J gene TRBJ2-1; 9 bases map to TRBD2. CDR3 length: 15 residues. Germline V lookup: CDR1 SGHTA, CDR2 FQGTGA. The V and J ends lost 5 bases and 5 bases, in that order; junction bases with no gene match: 7. As DNA, the CDR3 is TGTGCCAGCAGCCCCGAGCGGGGGGCAAACAATGAGCAGTTCTTC. Amino acid sequence: CASSPERGANNEQFF.

The V call is TRBV9, the J call TRBJ2-1, with D unclear. Germline V CDR1 and CDR2: SGDLS, YYNGEE. The CDR3 totals 15 residues. The V end was cut by 0 bases, the J end by 2 bases, with 9 bases between. The CDR3 protein is CASSVGLAAYNEQFF. The CDR3 nucleotides read TGTGCCAGCAGCGTAGGACTTGCCGCCTACAATGAGCAGTTCTTC.

This chain joins TRBV30 and TRBJ1-5; 8 bases map to TRBD1. V dropped 1 base and J dropped 5; count of bases not matched to a gene: 7. The CDR3 has 15 amino acids. CDR1 and CDR2 from the germline V gene are GTSNPN and SVGIG (reference sequence). CDR3 in DNA: TGTGCCTGGAGTGGTACAGGGGGTTGGGATCAGCCCCAGCATTTT. This codes for CAWSGTGGWDQPQHF.

The gene calls are TRBV5-1 and TRBJ2-3; D might be TRBD1 (6 bases). This CDR3 has 16 amino acids. Trimming left V 4 bases short and J 0 bases short, with 15 bases between. Germline V CDR1 and CDR2: SGHRS, YFSETQ. The CDR3 is CASSVGQTTSTDTQYF. CDR3 nucleotide sequence: TGCGCCAGCAGCGTAGGACAGACCACTAGCACAGATACGCAGTATTTT.